The 24 T cell receptor beta chains below all came from one sample that was sequenced in a study of spatial heterogeneity in lung cancer. Time point noted: sample taken at primary tumor resection. Whole RNA was taken from tumor, nontumor lung or frozen PBMC; it was then sequenced unsorted. TCRdb analysed the 5' RACE reads with MiXCR anew, one entry per CDR3 protein. The sample comprises tens of thousands of distinct CDR3 sequences, around 5.2% of which are singletons, and 25% to 35% rests with the top ten. The sample consisted of PBMCs, taken at surgery. The source is a female donor with early-stage non-small cell lung cancer.

The sample holds a few counts of this clonotype. The rearrangement links TRBV30 to TRBJ2-4; tentatively, D is TRBD2 (6 bases). The CDR3 is 13 residues long. Germline lookup yields CDR1 GTSNPN and CDR2 SVGIG (reference sequence). CDR3 in amino acids: CAVEGVAKNIQYF. The CDR3 DNA sequence: TGTGCTGTGGAGGGCGTAGCCAAAAACATTCAGTACTTC.

Comment on this clonotype: A much larger clone lies a single base off, so this may be a read error. Here the CDR3 DNA reads TGTGCCACCAGTGACCCACCGGGACAGGGGGCACAGGAGACCCAGTACTTC. This encodes CATSDPPGQGAQETQYF. This sequence joins TRBV24-1 and TRBJ2-5, with TRBD1 matching over 12 bases. CDR3 length: 17 amino acids. J was trimmed by 5 bases and V by 4 bases; bases with no gene match: 10. CDR1 is KGHDR and CDR2 is SFDVKD in the germline V gene.

This clonotype was observed at least ten times. The chain recombines TRBV3-1 with TRBJ1-1; a weak D match, TRBD1 (5 bases). Trimming took 0 bases from V and 8 from J, leaving 13 bases between them. This CDR3 comprises 14 residues. Per the germline V gene, CDR1 is LGHDT and CDR2 is YNNKEL (reference sequence). The CDR3: CASSQDGAGSEAFF. CDR3 DNA: TGTGCCAGCAGCCAAGATGGGGCGGGTTCAGAAGCTTTCTTT.

This clonotype was detected a few times. The rearrangement joins TRBV27 to TRBJ1-1, with a tentative D call TRBD1 (5 bases). The CDR3 totals 14 residues. The ends were cut back, 5 bases at V and 4 bases at J, with 14 bases in the middle. Germline CDR1 MNHEY, CDR2 SMNVEV (reference sequence). The CDR3 loop reads CASSRRDPGTEAFF. Written as DNA, the CDR3 is TGTGCCAGCAGTCGCAGGGATCCCGGCACTGAAGCTTTCTTT.

This clonotype was seen ten or more times. The chain carries TRBV5-5 and TRBJ2-5; D uncertain. This CDR3 is 14 amino acids long. V was trimmed by 0 bases and J by 0 bases, leaving 6 bases between them. Germline CDR1 and CDR2: SGHKS and YYEKEE (reference sequence). CDR3 sequence (DNA): TGTGCCAGCAGCTTGGACTGGTACCAAGAGACCCAGTACTTC. As protein: CASSLDWYQETQYF.

J is TRBJ1-1 and V is TRBV30, with D unresolved. V was clipped by 1 base and J by 7 bases, with 16 bases between them. The germline V gene has CDR1 GTSNPN and CDR2 SVGIG (reference sequence). The CDR3 is 14 amino acids. CDR3 residues: CAWSAEYVPVEAFF. CDR3 in DNA: TGTGCCTGGAGTGCGGAGTATGTACCTGTTGAAGCTTTCTTT.

In this sample, this clonotype turned up many times. The chain combines TRBV5-1 with TRBJ2-7; the D gene is possibly TRBD1 (5 bases). V dropped 7 bases and J dropped 0 bases, with 14 bases sitting between them. The CDR3 totals 14 residues. The germline gives CDR1 SGHRS, CDR2 YFSETQ. The CDR3 nucleotides read TGCGCCAGCGCAAAGACAGCGCCCTCCTACGAGCAGTACTTC. Its translation is CASAKTAPSYEQYF.

This clonotype was recorded many times. The rearrangement links TRBV2 to TRBJ2-3; D is unclear. The V end lost 8 bases, the J end lost 2 bases, and 8 bases lay between the germline ends. The CDR3 length is 12 residues. CDR1 and CDR2 from the germline V gene are SNHLY and FYNNEI. The CDR3 protein is CASGRPTDTQYF. CDR3 DNA: TGTGCCAGCGGACGGCCCACAGATACGCAGTATTTT.

In its sample, this clonotype was seen a few times. The rearrangement joins TRBV20-1 to TRBJ2-3; possible D gene TRBD2, 5 bases. The ends were cut back, 4 bases at V and 1 base at J, with 15 bases in the middle. Germline CDR1 is DFQATT and CDR2 is SNEGSKA (reference sequence). The CDR3 runs 15 residues. The CDR3 sequence: CSATLSDLRTDTQYF. CDR3 bases: TGCAGTGCTACCCTTAGCGACCTACGCACAGATACGCAGTATTTT.

At least ten counts were recorded for this clonotype. The genes are TRBV5-5 and TRBJ1-3; D uncertain. Germline loops: CDR1 SGHKS, CDR2 YYEKEE (reference sequence). The CDR3 sequence is 13 residues long. Deletions cut 1 base from V and 0 bases from J, with 2 bases between. The CDR3 region is CASSLFSGNTIYF. The CDR3 nucleotides read TGTGCCAGCAGCTTGTTCTCTGGAAACACCATATATTTT.

Ten or more counts support this clonotype. This sequence joins TRBV7-6 and TRBJ2-3; D gene unclear. From germline, CDR1 is SGHVS and CDR2 FNYEAQ. CDR3 size: 13 residues. V was clipped by 1 base and J by 4 bases, with 6 bases between them. CDR3 sequence (DNA): TGTGCCAGCAGCTTAGTGGTGGCAGATACGCAGTATTTT. It codes for CASSLVVADTQYF.

This clonotype was seen a handful of times. The chain uses TRBV7-8 and TRBJ2-5, with 8 bases fitting TRBD2. The CDR3 runs to 16 residues. Germline trimming cut 5 bases from V and 3 bases from J; bases unmatched to any gene: 11. CDR1 SGHVS and CDR2 FQNEAQ come from the germline V gene. CDR3 nucleotide sequence: TGTGCCAGCAGCCCCGTTCGCGGGAGGAAGGAAGAGACCCAGTACTTC. Its protein is CASSPVRGRKEETQYF.

The chain recombines TRBV6-5 with TRBJ2-7; no definite D call. CDR1 and CDR2 (germline): MNHEY, SVGAGI. Trimming took 8 bases from V and 6 from J, leaving 14 bases between them. The CDR3 has 12 amino acids. CDR3: CASGRQRGEQYF. The DNA of the CDR3 is TGTGCCAGCGGACGCCAAAGAGGCGAGCAGTACTTC.

The V gene is TRBV24-1, the J gene TRBJ1-5; tentatively, D is TRBD1 (5 bases). Germline values: CDR1 KGHDR, CDR2 SFDVKD. The CDR3 length is 17 residues. The ends were cut back, 1 base at V and 3 bases at J, with 15 bases in the middle. The CDR3 spells CATSDFPRAGHNQPQHF. DNA of the CDR3: TGTGCCACCAGTGATTTTCCCCGGGCCGGACACAATCAGCCCCAGCATTTT.

Many counts were recorded for this clonotype. The V call is TRBV18, the J call TRBJ2-1; TRBD2 agrees at 15 bases. Germline trimming cut 2 bases from V and 0 bases from J; bases unmatched to any gene: 2. The CDR3 runs 18 residues. Germline-derived CDR1 and CDR2 are KGHSH and LQKENI. The CDR3 loop is CASSPGLAGGPSYNEQFF. The CDR3 DNA reads TGTGCCAGCTCACCAGGACTAGCGGGGGGGCCCTCCTACAATGAGCAGTTCTTC.

The chain links TRBV7-6 to TRBJ1-1, with D tentatively TRBD1 (6 bases). Germline values: CDR1 SGHVS, CDR2 FNYEAQ. The V gene lost 6 bases and the J gene lost 2 bases, with 16 bases spanning the gap. The CDR3 is 15 residues long. The CDR3: CASSSTGLGNTEAFF. CDR3 bases: TGTGCCAGCAGTTCTACAGGGCTGGGTAACACTGAAGCTTTCTTT.

The genes are TRBV6-1 and TRBJ2-7; the match to TRBD1 covers 7 bases. Unmatched junction bases numbered 11, after V lost 7 bases and J lost 2 bases. The CDR3 has 15 residues. Germline-derived CDR1 and CDR2 are MNHNS and SASEGT. The CDR3 reads CASNGVNGTAYEQYF. The CDR3 region has the DNA TGTGCCAGCAATGGAGTTAACGGGACAGCCTACGAGCAGTACTTC.

This clonotype was detected ten times or more. The chain employs TRBV11-2 and TRBJ2-2; D possibly corresponds to TRBD1 (6 bases). V was cut by 10 bases and J by 0 bases, with 12 bases left in between. Germline CDR1 SGHAT, CDR2 FQNNGV. The CDR3 covers 14 residues. The CDR3 sequence is CATGDISNTGELFF. The CDR3 coding sequence is TGTGCCACCGGGGACATATCGAACACCGGGGAGCTGTTTTTT.

The sample holds many counts of this clonotype. The V call is TRBV12-3 or TRBV12-4, the J call TRBJ1-5; tentatively, D is TRBD1 (5 bases). Trimming removed 5 bases at V and 7 bases at J, with 12 bases between. CDR3 size: 13 residues. The CDR3 bases are TGTGCCAGCAGTCCCTGGGGGGGGCAGCCCCAGCATTTT. It codes for CASSPWGGQPQHF.

The chain links TRBV5-1 to TRBJ2-1; D is perhaps TRBD1 or TRBD2 (5 bases each). The germline CDR1 and CDR2 sequences are SGHRS and YFSETQ. The CDR3 sequence is 15 residues long. V was clipped by 0 bases and J by 4 bases, with 11 bases between them. CDR3 amino acids: CASSLAPGRYNEQFF. The CDR3 nucleotides read TGCGCCAGCAGCTTGGCCCCAGGGAGATACAATGAGCAGTTCTTC.

There are many counts of this clonotype. CDR3 in DNA: TGTGCCAGCAGCAAGGAGACAGGGGGCGAGCAGTACTTC. It yields the protein CASSKETGGEQYF. This chain uses TRBV2 with TRBJ2-7, with 9 bases aligning to TRBD1. CDR3 length: 13 residues. With 6 bases clipped from V and 6 bases from J, the junction kept 6 bases outside the gene matches. Looked up from germline, CDR1 is SNHLY and CDR2 is FYNNEI.

The gene calls are TRBV7-2 and TRBJ1-6, with a tentative D call TRBD1 (5 bases). This CDR3 contains 14 residues. Germline CDR1 SGHTA, CDR2 FQGNSA. Between the trimmed V and J ends, which lost 0 bases and 14 bases, there was a span of 14 bases. CDR3 region: CASSLAGPGGSLHF. CDR3 DNA sequence: TGTGCCAGCAGCTTAGCGGGACCAGGTGGTTCCCTCCACTTT.

This clonotype was seen repeatedly, ten times or more. V and J are TRBV20-1 and TRBJ2-7, with D perhaps matching TRBD1 (5 bases). The germline CDR1 and CDR2 sequences are DFQATT and SNEGSKA (reference sequence). The CDR3 loop spans 14 amino acids. Trimming stripped 5 bases from V and 2 bases from J, with 16 bases between. The CDR3 sequence: CSAVPGGHTYEQYF. DNA for the CDR3: TGCAGTGCTGTACCCGGCGGACACACCTACGAGCAGTACTTC.

This clonotype was picked up many times. The genes are TRBV29-1 and TRBJ2-5; TRBD2 is a possible D gene (6 bases). The CDR3 totals 15 residues. Germline values: CDR1 SQVTM, CDR2 ANQGSEA. CDR3 loop: CSCGGGGRSQETQYF. The CDR3 DNA follows: TGCAGTTGCGGTGGGGGAGGTAGAAGCCAAGAGACCCAGTACTTC.